This T cell receptor beta chain comes out of a study of regulatory T cells in long-lasting Graves disease (dated by TCRdb to about 2021). General notes on the study: In the newly diagnosed Graves' disease group, patients had been taking antithyroid drugs for less than 3 months. Peripheral blood TCR sequencing and RNA sequencing compared persistent Graves' disease patients with newly diagnosed Graves' disease patients. The study was conducted in China and was registered as a clinical trial. A total of around 35 samples underwent TCR sequencing, from roughly 13 patients with persistent Graves' disease and 20 or so patients with newly diagnosed Graves' disease. Study-level results and caveats: The authors noted that the small sample size was a limitation that may lower accuracy. Peripheral blood alone was examined, since thyroid tissue, which constituted the primary lesion, could not be accessed. Sequencing and analysis were limited to the TCR beta chain. Preferential use of TRBV28, TRBJ1-2 and TRBJ2-5 was observed in persistent disease, whereas TRBV20-1 and TRBJ2-1 were favored in newly diagnosed disease. Compared with newly diagnosed patients, persistent Graves' disease patients had lower TCR Shannon entropy and fewer highly expanded clones, which suggests clonal expansion. A larger number of public clonotypes was shared among persistent patients (more than 2,500) than among newly diagnosed patients (around 970).

The method was multiplex PCR. The reads were generated on an Illumina HiSeq 4000. TCR beta libraries were built with iRepertoire HTBI primers and Arm-PCR amplification of CDR3 regions. PCR products were gel purified before sequencing. The authors' analysis ran thus. Gene usage analysis of CDR3 amino acid clonotypes used the 55 to 65 TRBV and fewer than 15 TRBJ segments found across samples. Filtered high-quality paired reads were merged into contigs using COPE and FqMerger. Contigs were aligned with BLAST to IMGT TRBV, TRBD and TRBJ reference genes, and CDR3 was defined per IMGT. Any clonotype with a frequency above 0.1% was counted as a highly expanded clone. Repertoire diversity was measured by Shannon entropy, and V-J evenness by the Gini coefficient. A clonotype found in more than one individual was treated as public. The public reads were quality trimmed at Q25 with fastp and then assembled into clones with MiXCR by TCRdb, keeping productive beta chains. Rows are unified per CDR3 protein, each entry keeping the most common DNA and genes. In this record, the V and J calls reflect TCRdb's handling and not the investigators' own analysis. A total of roughly 560,000 distinct CDR3 sequences appear in this sample, approximately 16% of them only once. The top ten hold approximately 25% of the sample.

The CDR3 numbers 14 residues from cysteine through phenylalanine. Of the read, only the CDR3 DNA is kept; its 42 bases are in frame from base 1. Per the germline V gene, SGHRS is the CDR1 and YFSETQ is the CDR2. V trim: 0 bases; J trim: 7 bases; unmatched bases: 6. In this sample, this clonotype turned up many times. It has no known antigen specificity. Base-call qualities are not available, and no considerably larger clone is one nucleotide away. Sample time point, as interpreted from the label and publication: newly diagnosed GD, antithyroid drugs for less than 3 months. RNA was extracted from PBMCs in TRIzol for both TCR sequencing and RNA sequencing. The diagnosis of Graves' disease was made according to American Thyroid Association guidelines. Patients were recruited from an endocrinology department in Xi'an, China. From each patient, around 9 milliliters of peripheral blood was collected into an EDTA anticoagulant tube. Ficoll Paque Plus density gradient separation was used to isolate PBMCs, and no additional T cell sorting was done. An Agilent 2100 Bioanalyzer and agarose gel were used to check RNA quality, and a NanoDrop 2000 was used to measure RNA concentration.

Another study also made use of these data, one on T cells in Graves' hyperthyroidism and ophthalmopathy. That second report states: Stable Graves' hyperthyroidism was defined as no progression to ophthalmopathy during 18 months of follow-up. Hyperthyroidism patients were newly diagnosed, with disease duration under 2 months, and aged 18 to 65 years. Exclusion was applied to patients with uncontrolled infections, other autoimmune diseases, pregnancy or lactation. Diagnoses were based on clinical symptoms, serum thyroxine and TRAb, thyroid ultrasound and orbital computed tomography. For the first round of RT-PCR on the TCR CDR3, the HTBI primer set was used together with the Qiagen OneStep RT-PCR kit. Most expanded thyroid clonotypes (frequency above 0.001) were also found in blood, which suggests that blood repertoires may mirror thyroid immune responses. Ophthalmopathy was separated from stable hyperthyroidism by a 13 V-J signature model, with 85% to 90% sensitivity and 81% to 83% specificity obtained in cross-validation and 80%/75% obtained in testing. In validation, the model predicted progression to ophthalmopathy a median of roughly six months before onset, with approximately 70% sensitivity and about 72% specificity. A discovery cohort of 95 to 100 patients, approximately 44 with Graves' ophthalmopathy and approximately 57 with stable Graves' hyperthyroidism, was used to find distinguishing TCR V-J signatures. An independent validation cohort of around 19 hyperthyroidism patients and 17 patients who later progressed to ophthalmopathy tested prospective prediction of ophthalmopathy. For training and testing, the 110 or so patients in the discovery cohort were randomly divided in a 7:3 ratio. In addition, the study compared T-cell repertoires in thyroid tissue and in blood from several Graves' hyperthyroidism patients. After sampling, hyperthyroidism patients received methimazole starting at 30 mg daily, and ophthalmopathy patients received high-dose intravenous methylprednisolone. The libraries were constructed in a second round of multiplex PCR and then size-selected and purified. Sequencing of the libraries was done on an Illumina HiSeq2000 using paired-end 100 bp reads. SOAPnuke was used to process the raw data, removing reads that contained adapters or uncalled bases, had a mean Phred below 15, or lacked an exact match to the constant primer or identifier. High-quality paired reads were merged using COPE v1.2.5, and each unique nucleotide sequence was defined as a clonotype. MiTCR v1.1 was used to align the clonotypes against IMGT TRBV, TRBD and TRBJ reference segments. The analysis included only V-J combinations with a frequency above 0.0001, which together covered more than 98% of the repertoires. The TCS score was defined as the ratio of F50 (clonal expansion) to E x V (chaos), calculated using BLOSUM62-based TCRdist between CDR3 peptides within each V-J. Welch's t-statistics and random forest reduced roughly 530 V-J features to 13, which were used in a naive Bayes classifier (R e1071). No statistical method was used to set the sample size in advance, and investigators knew the group allocation. The paper reports TCR Vbeta CDR3 sequencing of fewer than 150 peripheral blood samples: some 41 ophthalmopathy, over 70 hyperthyroidism and 17 progressor patients.

Sequences were derived from peripheral blood mononuclear cells (PBMCs), sampled at new diagnosis, from a patient treated with antithyroid drugs. The chain uses TRBV5-1 and TRBJ1-1, with 7 bases matching TRBD1. This TCR came from a middle-aged woman with Graves disease. Donor details come from another sample of the same person, matched by shared clones. The DNA is TGCGCCAGCAGCTTGGCCGGGACAGTACTTGAAGCTTTCTTT. This sequence encodes CASSLAGTVLEAFF.